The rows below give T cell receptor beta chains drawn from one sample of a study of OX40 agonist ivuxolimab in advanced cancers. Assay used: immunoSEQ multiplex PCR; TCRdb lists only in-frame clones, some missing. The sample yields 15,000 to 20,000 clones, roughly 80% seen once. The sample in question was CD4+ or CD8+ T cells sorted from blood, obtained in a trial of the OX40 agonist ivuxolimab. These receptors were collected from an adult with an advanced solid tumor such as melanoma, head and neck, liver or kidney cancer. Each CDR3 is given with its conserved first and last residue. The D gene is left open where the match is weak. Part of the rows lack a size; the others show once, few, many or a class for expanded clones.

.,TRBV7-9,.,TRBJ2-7,CASSLMDGDYEQYF,TGTGCCAGCAGCTTAATGGATGGAGATTACGAGCAGTACTTC
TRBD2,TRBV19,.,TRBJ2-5,CASSIAGGGQETQYF,TGTGCCAGTAGTATCGCGGGGGGGGGTCAAGAGACCCAGTACTTC
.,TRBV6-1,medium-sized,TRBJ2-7,CASSDPLPPAEQYF,TGTGCCAGCAGTGATCCCCTCCCTCCGGCGGAGCAGTACTTC
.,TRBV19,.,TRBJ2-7,CASSYDLSYEQYF,TGTGCCAGTAGCTATGACTTATCCTACGAGCAGTACTTC
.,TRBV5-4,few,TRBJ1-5,CASSLGTNQPQHF,TGTGCCAGCAGCTTAGGGACTAATCAGCCCCAGCATTTT
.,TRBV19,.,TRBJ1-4,CASSMGVSTNEKLFF,TGTGCCAGTAGTATGGGAGTGTCAACTAATGAAAAACTGTTTTTT
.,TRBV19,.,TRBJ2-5,CASSFYIGEETQYF,TGTGCCAGTAGTTTTTACATAGGTGAAGAGACCCAGTACTTC
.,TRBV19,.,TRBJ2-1,CASSIRAANEQFF,TGTGCCAGTAGTATAAGGGCTGCCAATGAGCAGTTCTTC
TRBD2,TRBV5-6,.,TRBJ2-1,CASSFGSGGYNEQFF,TGTGCCAGCAGCTTCGGCAGCGGGGGCTACAATGAGCAGTTCTTC
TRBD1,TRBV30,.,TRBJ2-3,CACTGGAGDTQYF,TGTGCCTGCACAGGGGGCGCTGGAGATACGCAGTATTTT
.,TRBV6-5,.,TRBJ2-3,CASSPRSPDTQYF,TGTGCCAGCAGCCCGCGGTCCCCAGATACGCAGTATTTT
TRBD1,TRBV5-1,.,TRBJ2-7,CASSLVRDRVFDEQYF,TGCGCCAGCAGCTTGGTCCGGGACAGGGTCTTCGACGAGCAGTACTTC
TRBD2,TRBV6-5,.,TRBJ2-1,CASSLGLAWDEQFF,TGTGCCAGCAGCCTTGGACTAGCTTGGGATGAGCAGTTCTTC
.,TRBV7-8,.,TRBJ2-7,CASSITEGGAEQYF,TGTGCCAGCAGCATAACAGAGGGGGGAGCGGAGCAGTACTTC
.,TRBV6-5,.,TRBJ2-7,CASSYYGTDYEQYF,TGTGCCAGCAGTTACTATGGGACCGACTACGAGCAGTACTTC
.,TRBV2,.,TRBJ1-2,CASTELGGNYGYTF,TGTGCCAGCACCGAACTGGGGGGTAACTATGGCTACACCTTC
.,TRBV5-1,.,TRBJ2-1,CASSPPRQEQFF,TGCGCCAGCAGCCCGCCCCGACAGGAGCAGTTCTTC
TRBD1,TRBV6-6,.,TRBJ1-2,CASSYSTGIPYGYTF,TGTGCCAGCAGTTACTCGACAGGGATCCCCTATGGCTACACCTTC
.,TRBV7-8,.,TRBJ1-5,CASCLDWNQPQHF,TGTGCCAGCTGCCTCGATTGGAATCAGCCCCAGCATTTT
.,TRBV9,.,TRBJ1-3,CASSVGGSSGNTIYF,TGTGCCAGCAGCGTGGGCGGGAGCTCTGGAAACACCATATATTTT
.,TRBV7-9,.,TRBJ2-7,CASSLVESSYEQYF,TGTGCCAGCAGCTTAGTGGAGAGCTCCTACGAGCAGTACTTC
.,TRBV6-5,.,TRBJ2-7,CASRESYEQYF,TGTGCCAGCAGGGAATCCTACGAGCAGTACTTC
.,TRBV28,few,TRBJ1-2,CASSPDTDGVYGYTF,TGTGCCAGCAGTCCGGATACTGACGGAGTCTATGGCTACACCTTC
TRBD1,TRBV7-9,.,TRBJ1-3,CASSPLGQGPYDLGNTIYF,TGTGCCAGCAGCCCCTTGGGACAGGGACCGTACGACCTTGGAAACACCATATATTTT
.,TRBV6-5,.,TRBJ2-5,CASSYYGHTQETQYF,TGTGCCAGCAGTTACTATGGCCACACACAAGAGACCCAGTACTTC
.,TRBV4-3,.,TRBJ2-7,CASSQVKGGFGEQYF,TGCGCCAGCAGCCAAGTGAAAGGCGGATTCGGCGAGCAGTACTTC
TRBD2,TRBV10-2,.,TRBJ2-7,CASSESGLAGKYSYEQYF,TGCGCCAGCAGTGAGTCGGGACTAGCGGGGAAATACTCCTACGAGCAGTACTTC
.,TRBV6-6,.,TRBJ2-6,CASTIPGGPDVLTF,TGTGCCAGCACTATACCTGGGGGGCCGGACGTCCTGACTTTC
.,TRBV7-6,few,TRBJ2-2,CASSAAGGTGELFF,TGTGCCAGCAGCGCCGCCGGGGGCACCGGGGAGCTGTTTTTT
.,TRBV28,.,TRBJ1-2,CASSSGAGYTF,TGTGCCAGCAGTTCGGGGGCTGGCTACACCTTC
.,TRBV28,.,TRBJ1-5,CASSLSPGQPQHF,TGTGCCAGCAGTTTATCTCCCGGTCAGCCCCAGCATTTT
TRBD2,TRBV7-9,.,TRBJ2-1,CASSFGGEGLAGGNEQFF,TGTGCCAGCAGCTTTGGGGGAGAGGGACTAGCGGGAGGCAATGAGCAGTTCTTC
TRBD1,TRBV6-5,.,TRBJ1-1,CASRVRGLSTEAFF,TGTGCCAGCAGAGTCAGGGGGCTTAGCACTGAAGCTTTCTTT
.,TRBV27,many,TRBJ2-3,CASSPLEVTDTQYF,TGTGCCAGCAGCCCACTAGAGGTCACAGATACGCAGTATTTT
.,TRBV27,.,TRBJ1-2,CASSLSGFYGYTF,TGTGCCAGCAGTTTATCGGGGTTCTATGGCTACACCTTC
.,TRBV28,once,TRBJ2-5,CASSLSTGEETQYF,TGTGCCAGCAGTTTAAGCACCGGGGAAGAGACCCAGTACTTC
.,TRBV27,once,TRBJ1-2,CASSAGVSVYGYTF,TGTGCCAGCAGTGCCGGGGTCAGCGTCTATGGCTACACCTTC
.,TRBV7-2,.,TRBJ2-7,CASSLAAPYEQYF,TGTGCCAGCAGCTTAGCAGCCCCCTACGAGCAGTACTTC
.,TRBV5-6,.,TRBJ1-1,CASSTGFTEAFF,TGTGCCAGCAGCACAGGGTTTACTGAAGCTTTCTTT
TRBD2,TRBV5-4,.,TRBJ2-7,CASSQDGGGSYEQYF,TGCGCCAGCAGCCAAGACGGCGGGGGCTCCTACGAGCAGTACTTC
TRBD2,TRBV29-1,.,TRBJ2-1,CSVELAGGYNEQFF,TGCAGCGTTGAACTAGCGGGGGGCTACAATGAGCAGTTCTTC
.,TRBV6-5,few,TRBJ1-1,CASSYSGENTEAFF,TGTGCCAGCAGTTACTCGGGGGAGAACACTGAAGCTTTCTTT
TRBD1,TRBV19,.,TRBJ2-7,CASSTYRGVSYEQYF,TGTGCCAGTAGTACCTACAGGGGTGTCTCCTACGAGCAGTACTTC
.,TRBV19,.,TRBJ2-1,CASTTTGYNEQFF,TGTGCCAGTACCACGACGGGGTATAATGAGCAGTTCTTC
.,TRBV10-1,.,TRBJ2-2,CASSPRVEGTGELFF,TGCGCCAGCAGCCCAAGGGTAGAAGGTACCGGGGAGCTGTTTTTT
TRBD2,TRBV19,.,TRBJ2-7,CASSIVTSGSNEQYF,TGTGCCAGTAGTATAGTGACTAGCGGGAGCAACGAGCAGTACTTC
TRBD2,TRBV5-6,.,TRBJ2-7,CASSLGTSGRGEQYF,TGTGCCAGCAGCTTGGGGACTAGCGGGAGAGGCGAGCAGTACTTC
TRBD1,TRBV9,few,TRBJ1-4,CASSAAGGYTNEKLFF,TGTGCCAGCAGCGCCGCAGGGGGCTACACTAATGAAAAACTGTTTTTT
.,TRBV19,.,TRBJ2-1,CATQGYDPGPRNEQFF,TGTGCCACCCAGGGTTACGATCCGGGGCCCCGCAATGAGCAGTTCTTC
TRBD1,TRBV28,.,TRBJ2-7,CASTEPGGHHYEQYF,TGTGCCAGCACCGAACCAGGGGGCCACCACTACGAGCAGTACTTC
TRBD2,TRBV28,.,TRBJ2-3,CASSELAGGLSDTQYF,TGTGCCAGCAGCGAACTAGCGGGAGGACTCTCAGATACGCAGTATTTT
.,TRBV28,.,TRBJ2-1,CASSLWRVSYNEQFF,TGTGCCAGCAGTTTATGGAGGGTCTCCTACAATGAGCAGTTCTTC
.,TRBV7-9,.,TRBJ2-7,CASSLALGEQYF,TGTGCCAGCAGCTTAGCGCTTGGCGAGCAGTACTTC
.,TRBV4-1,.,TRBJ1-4,CASSQGPQASTNEKLFF,TGCGCCAGCAGCCAGGGGCCCCAAGCGTCGACTAATGAAAAACTGTTTTTT
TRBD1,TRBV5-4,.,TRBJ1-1,CASSLGTGEKNTEAFF,TGTGCCAGCAGCTTGGGTACAGGGGAGAAAAACACTGAAGCTTTCTTT
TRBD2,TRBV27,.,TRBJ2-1,CASSLRSGSYNEQFF,TGTGCCAGCAGTTTACGGAGCGGGAGTTACAATGAGCAGTTCTTC
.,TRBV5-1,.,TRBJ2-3,CASSLSGVPHRTDTQYF,TGCGCCAGCAGCTTGTCCGGAGTACCCCATCGAACAGATACGCAGTATTTT
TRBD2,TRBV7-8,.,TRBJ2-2,CASSLDPPGAGVWTGELFF,TGTGCCAGCAGCTTAGACCCCCCGGGAGCGGGAGTATGGACCGGGGAGCTGTTTTTT
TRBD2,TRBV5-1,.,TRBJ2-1,CASSFTETSGGHNEQFF,TGCGCCAGCAGCTTTACGGAGACTAGCGGGGGCCACAATGAGCAGTTCTTC
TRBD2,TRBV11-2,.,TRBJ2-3,CASSESLSGRGTDTQYF,TGTGCCAGCAGTGAATCCTTAAGCGGGAGGGGCACAGATACGCAGTATTTT